Presented here are 8 T cell receptor beta chains from one specimen sequenced in a study of T-cell reconstitution after alpha-beta-depleted transplantation in children. A library of TCRbeta sequences, prepared with unique molecular identifiers, was generated. TCRdb passed the PCR reads through MiXCR, listing each CDR3 protein once. Altogether around 800,000 distinct CDR3 sequences are present, under 20% being singletons, with the ten largest covering around 4.5%. The sample was PBMCs, mostly from graft donor cells, taken 360 days after TCRalphabeta/CD19-depleted stem cell transplant. Receptors were obtained from a male patient aged 10-17 years who had a stem cell transplant for acute lymphoblastic leukemia, so the T cells may come from the graft donor.

A few counts support this clonotype. This rearrangement joins TRBV29-1 to TRBJ2-4; D remains ambiguous. V lost 4 bases, J lost 4 bases, and 8 bases lay in between. From germline, CDR1 is SQVTM and CDR2 ANQGSEA. The CDR3 spans 12 residues. CDR3 protein: CSVGGTKNIQYF. CDR3 coding DNA: TGCAGCGTTGGGGGAACTAAAAACATTCAGTACTTC.

The gene calls are TRBV12-3 or TRBV12-4 and TRBJ2-5; D may match TRBD1 or TRBD2 (5 bases each). Trimming removed 0 bases at V and 2 bases at J, with 13 bases between. This CDR3 contains 16 residues. The CDR3 spells CASSLATGAGQETQYF. The CDR3 DNA is TGTGCCAGCAGTTTAGCGACCGGGGCAGGGCAAGAGACCCAGTACTTC.

This clonotype was recorded many times. The chain employs TRBV5-1 and TRBJ2-3, with 8 bases lining up with TRBD2. There are 15 residues in the CDR3. J lost 6 bases, V lost 0 bases, and 6 bases had no gene match. CDR1 SGHRS and CDR2 YFSETQ come from the germline V gene. The CDR3 reads CASSLVAGLGDTQYF. CDR3 sequence (DNA): TGCGCCAGCAGCTTGGTAGCGGGATTGGGTGATACGCAGTATTTT.

This clonotype was counted a few times. This rearrangement joins TRBV15 to TRBJ1-2; D uncertain. V shed 1 base and J shed 4 bases, with 16 bases lying between them. The length of the CDR3 is 16 residues. Germline V gene sequence: CDR1 LNHNV, CDR2 YYDKDF (reference sequence). The CDR3 nucleotides are TGTGCCACCAGCAGAGCAACTTTGGACGGGCCCTATGGCTACACCTTC. This encodes CATSRATLDGPYGYTF.

The gene calls are TRBV12-3 or TRBV12-4 and TRBJ2-1; 7 bases match TRBD2. The CDR3 spans 14 residues. Losses at the gene ends were 2 bases for V and 7 bases for J; bases not matched to a gene: 5. The CDR3 protein is CASSLWGGWNEQFF. In DNA form, the CDR3 reads TGTGCCAGCAGTTTATGGGGGGGGTGGAATGAGCAGTTCTTC.

This clonotype appeared a few times. The chain joins TRBV4-1 to TRBJ1-3; D may be TRBD1 (5 bases). Per germline, CDR1 MGHRA and CDR2 YSYEKL. The V and J ends lost 4 bases and 4 bases respectively, with 14 bases between them. CDR3 size: 15 residues. CDR3 sequence (DNA): TGCGCCAGCAGCCCCGTAATAAGGGACGGAAACACCATATATTTT. This gives the protein CASSPVIRDGNTIYF.

A single count supports this clonotype. The genes are TRBV6-5 and TRBJ1-1, with D unresolved. With 2 bases removed from V and 3 bases from J, the gap between germline ends came to 10 bases. This CDR3 has 14 residues. Germline V gene lookup returns CDR1 MNHEY and CDR2 SVGAGI. CDR3: CASSYEGWDTEAFF. CDR3 bases: TGTGCCAGCAGTTACGAGGGCTGGGACACTGAAGCTTTCTTT.

This clonotype was detected only a few times. CDR3 in amino acids: CASSPRTGGANEAFF. The CDR3 nucleotides read TGTGCCAGCAGTCCTAGGACAGGGGGCGCGAATGAAGCTTTCTTT. The rearrangement joins TRBV6-1 to TRBJ1-1; TRBD1 matches 11 bases. The CDR3 sequence is 15 residues long. CDR1 is MNHNS and CDR2 is SASEGT in the germline V gene. Trimming at V came to 5 bases and at J to 7 bases, leaving 9 bases not matched to a gene.